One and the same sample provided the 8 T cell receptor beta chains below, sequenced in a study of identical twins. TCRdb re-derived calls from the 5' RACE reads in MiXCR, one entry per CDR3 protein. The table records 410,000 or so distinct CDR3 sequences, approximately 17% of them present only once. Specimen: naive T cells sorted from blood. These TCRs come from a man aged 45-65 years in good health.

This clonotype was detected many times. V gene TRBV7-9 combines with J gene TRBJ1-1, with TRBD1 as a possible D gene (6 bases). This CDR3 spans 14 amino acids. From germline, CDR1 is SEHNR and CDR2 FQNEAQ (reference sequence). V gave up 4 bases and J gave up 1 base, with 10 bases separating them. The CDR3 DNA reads TGTGCCAGCAGCTCGACAGGACAGAACACTGAAGCTTTCTTT. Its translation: CASSSTGQNTEAFF.

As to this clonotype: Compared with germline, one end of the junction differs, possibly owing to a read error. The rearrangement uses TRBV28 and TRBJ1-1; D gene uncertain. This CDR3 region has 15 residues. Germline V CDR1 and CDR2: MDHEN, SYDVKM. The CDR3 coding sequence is TGTGCCTGCAGTTTACTTGGAGAGGCGAACACTGAAGCTTTCTTT. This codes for CACSLLGEANTEAFF.

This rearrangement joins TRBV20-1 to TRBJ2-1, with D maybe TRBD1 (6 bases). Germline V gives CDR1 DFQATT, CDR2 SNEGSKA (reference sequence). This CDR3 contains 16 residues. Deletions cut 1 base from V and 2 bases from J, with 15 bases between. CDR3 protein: CSARGLDRRAYNEQFF. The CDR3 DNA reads TGCAGTGCTAGAGGCCTCGACAGGCGAGCCTACAATGAGCAGTTCTTC.

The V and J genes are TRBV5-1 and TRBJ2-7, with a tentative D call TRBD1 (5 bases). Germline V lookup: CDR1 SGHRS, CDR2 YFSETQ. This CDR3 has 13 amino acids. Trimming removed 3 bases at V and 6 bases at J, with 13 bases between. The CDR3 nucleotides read TGCGCCAGCAGCTCTTTCCAGGGAAGCGAGCAGTACTTC. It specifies CASSSFQGSEQYF.

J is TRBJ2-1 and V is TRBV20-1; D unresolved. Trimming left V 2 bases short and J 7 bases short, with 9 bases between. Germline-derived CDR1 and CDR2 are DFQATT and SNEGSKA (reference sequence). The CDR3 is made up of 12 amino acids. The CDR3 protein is CSARQVRNEQFF. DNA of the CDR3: TGCAGTGCTAGACAGGTTAGGAATGAGCAGTTCTTC.

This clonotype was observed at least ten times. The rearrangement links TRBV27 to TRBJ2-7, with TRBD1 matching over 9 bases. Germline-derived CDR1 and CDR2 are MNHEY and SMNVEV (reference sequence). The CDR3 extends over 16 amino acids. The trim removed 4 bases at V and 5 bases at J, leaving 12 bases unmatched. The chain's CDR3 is CASSSPTRDRAHEQYF. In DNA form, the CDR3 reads TGTGCCAGCAGTTCCCCGACGCGGGACAGGGCCCACGAGCAGTACTTC.

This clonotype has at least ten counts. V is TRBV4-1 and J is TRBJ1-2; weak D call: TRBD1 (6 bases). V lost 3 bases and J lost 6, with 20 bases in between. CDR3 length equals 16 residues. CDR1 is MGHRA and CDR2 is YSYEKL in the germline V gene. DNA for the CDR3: TGCGCCAGCAGCCATATCATACTCACAGGGTCGAATGGCTACACCTTC. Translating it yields CASSHIILTGSNGYTF.

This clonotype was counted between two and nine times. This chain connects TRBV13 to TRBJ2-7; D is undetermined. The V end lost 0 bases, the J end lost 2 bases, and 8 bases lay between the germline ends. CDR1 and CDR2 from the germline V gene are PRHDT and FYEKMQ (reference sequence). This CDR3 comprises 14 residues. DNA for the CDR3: TGTGCCAGCAGCTTAGGCCCACGGACCTACGAGCAGTACTTC. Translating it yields CASSLGPRTYEQYF.